This TCR beta chain was sequenced in a study of T cell changes during pregnancy in multiple sclerosis. Germline V gene lookup returns CDR1 MGHDK and CDR2 SYGVNS. V was clipped by 4 bases and J by 5 bases, with 9 bases between them. The CDR3 has 12 residues. This clone occurred once. Profiled with immunoSEQ multiplex PCR; TCRdb holds only in-frame clones, not every one. Here the sample spans under 50,000 clones, about 94% being singletons. This chain links TRBV25-1 with TRBJ2-7; tentatively, D is TRBD2 (5 bases). The sample here was CD8+ T cells from peripheral blood mononuclear cells, taken in the first trimester of pregnancy. This TCR derives from a female donor with multiple sclerosis, enrolled in a pregnancy study. CDR3 DNA: TGTGCCAGCAGTGTTGAGGGAGACGAGCAGTACTTC. This translates into CASSVEGDEQYF.